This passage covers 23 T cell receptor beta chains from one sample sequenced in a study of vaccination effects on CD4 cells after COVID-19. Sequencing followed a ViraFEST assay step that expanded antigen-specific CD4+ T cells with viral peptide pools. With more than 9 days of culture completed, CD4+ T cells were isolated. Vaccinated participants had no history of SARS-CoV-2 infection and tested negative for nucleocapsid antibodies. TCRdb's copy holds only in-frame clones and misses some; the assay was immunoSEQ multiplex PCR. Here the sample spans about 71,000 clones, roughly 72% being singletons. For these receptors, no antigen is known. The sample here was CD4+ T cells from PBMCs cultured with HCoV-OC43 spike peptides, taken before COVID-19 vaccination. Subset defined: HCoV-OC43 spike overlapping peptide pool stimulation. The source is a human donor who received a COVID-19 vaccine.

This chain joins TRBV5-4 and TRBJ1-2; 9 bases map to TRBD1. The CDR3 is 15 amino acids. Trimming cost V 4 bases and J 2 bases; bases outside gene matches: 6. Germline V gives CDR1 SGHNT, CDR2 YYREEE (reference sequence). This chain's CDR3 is CASSPGTGRNYGYTF. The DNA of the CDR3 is TGTGCCAGCAGCCCCGGGACAGGGAGGAACTATGGCTACACCTTC.

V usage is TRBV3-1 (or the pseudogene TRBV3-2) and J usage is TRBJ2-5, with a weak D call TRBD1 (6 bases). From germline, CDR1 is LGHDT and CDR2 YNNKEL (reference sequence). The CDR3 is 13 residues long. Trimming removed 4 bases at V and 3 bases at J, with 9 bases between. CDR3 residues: CASSRRQEETQYF. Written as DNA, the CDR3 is TGTGCCAGCAGCCGGAGACAGGAAGAGACCCAGTACTTC.

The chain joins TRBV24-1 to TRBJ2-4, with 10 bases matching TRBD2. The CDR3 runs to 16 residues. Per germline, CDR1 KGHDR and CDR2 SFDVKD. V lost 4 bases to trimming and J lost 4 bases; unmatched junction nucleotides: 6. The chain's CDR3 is CATSDPLAGEKNIQYF. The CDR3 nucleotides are TGTGCCACCAGTGACCCCCTAGCGGGGGAAAAAAACATTCAGTACTTC.

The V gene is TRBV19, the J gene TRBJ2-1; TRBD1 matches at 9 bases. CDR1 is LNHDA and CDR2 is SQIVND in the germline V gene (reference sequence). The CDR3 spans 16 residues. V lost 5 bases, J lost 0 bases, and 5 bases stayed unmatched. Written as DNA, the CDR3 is TGTGCCAGTAGTCCTATGACAGGGGGCTCCTACAATGAGCAGTTCTTC. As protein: CASSPMTGGSYNEQFF. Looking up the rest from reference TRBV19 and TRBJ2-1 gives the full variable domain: DGGITQSPKYLFRKEGQNVTLSCEQNLNHDAMYWYRQDPGQGLRLIYYSQIVNDFQKGDIAEGYSVSREKKESFPLTVTSAQKNPTAFYLCASSPMTGGSYNEQFFGPGTRLTVL.

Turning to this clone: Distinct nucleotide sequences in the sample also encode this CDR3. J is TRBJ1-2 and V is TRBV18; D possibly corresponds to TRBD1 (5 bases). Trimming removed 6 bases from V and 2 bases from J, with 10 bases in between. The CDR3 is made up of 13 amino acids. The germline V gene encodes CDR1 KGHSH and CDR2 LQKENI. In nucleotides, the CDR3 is TGTGCCAGCTCCCCGGACACGAACTATGGCTACACCTTC. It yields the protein CASSPDTNYGYTF. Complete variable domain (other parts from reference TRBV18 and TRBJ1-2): NAGVMQNPRHLVRRRGQEARLRCSPMKGHSHVYWYRQLPEEGLKFMVYLQKENIIDESGMPKERFSAEFPKEGPSILRIQQVVRGDSAAYFCASSPDTNYGYTFGSGTRLTVV.

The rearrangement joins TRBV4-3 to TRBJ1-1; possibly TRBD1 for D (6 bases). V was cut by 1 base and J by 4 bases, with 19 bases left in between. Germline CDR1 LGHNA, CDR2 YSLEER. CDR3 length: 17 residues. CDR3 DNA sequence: TGCGCCAGCAGCCAAGTACTACAGGGCCCGAGGAGCACTGAAGCTTTCTTT. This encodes CASSQVLQGPRSTEAFF.

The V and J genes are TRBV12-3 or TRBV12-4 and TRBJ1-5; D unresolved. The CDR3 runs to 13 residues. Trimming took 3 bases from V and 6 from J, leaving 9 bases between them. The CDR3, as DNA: TGTGCCAGCAGTTTCTCGGTGATTCAGCCCCAGCATTTT. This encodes CASSFSVIQPQHF.

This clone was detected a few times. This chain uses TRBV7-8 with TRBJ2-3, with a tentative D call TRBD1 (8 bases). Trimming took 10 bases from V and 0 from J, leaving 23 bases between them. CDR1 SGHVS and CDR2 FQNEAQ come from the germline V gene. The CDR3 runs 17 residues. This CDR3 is CATLPGGRGVSTDTQYF. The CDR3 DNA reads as TGTGCCACACTACCAGGGGGCCGGGGGGTCAGCACAGATACGCAGTATTTT.

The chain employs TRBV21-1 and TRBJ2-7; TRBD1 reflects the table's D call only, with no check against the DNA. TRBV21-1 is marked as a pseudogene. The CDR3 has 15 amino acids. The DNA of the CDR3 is TGTGCCAGCAGCGAGAGACAGTCCAGCTCCTACGAGCAGTACGTC. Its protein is CASSERQSSSYEQYV.

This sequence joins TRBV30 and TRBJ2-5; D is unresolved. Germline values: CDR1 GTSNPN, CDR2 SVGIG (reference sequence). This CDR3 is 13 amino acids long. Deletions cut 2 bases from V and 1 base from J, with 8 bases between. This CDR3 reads CAWSTPFQETQYF. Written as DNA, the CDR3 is TGTGCCTGGAGTACCCCCTTCCAAGAGACCCAGTACTTC.

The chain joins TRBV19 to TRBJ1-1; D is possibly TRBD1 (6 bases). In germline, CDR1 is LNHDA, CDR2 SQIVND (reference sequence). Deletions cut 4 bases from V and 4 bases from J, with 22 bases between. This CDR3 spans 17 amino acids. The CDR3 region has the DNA TGTGCCAGTAGTAGACGAGTAACCTGGGGAGGGGGCACTGAAGCTTTCTTT. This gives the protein CASSRRVTWGGGTEAFF.

CDR3 in amino acids: CASSWTSGGGETQYF. The CDR3 region has the DNA TGCGCCAGCAGCTGGACTAGCGGGGGTGGAGAGACCCAGTACTTC. The genes are TRBV5-1 and TRBJ2-5, with TRBD2 matching over 13 bases. The CDR3 sequence is 15 residues long. Germline V gene data show CDR1 as SGHRS and CDR2 as YFSETQ. V lost 3 bases, J lost 4 bases, and 3 bases stayed unmatched.

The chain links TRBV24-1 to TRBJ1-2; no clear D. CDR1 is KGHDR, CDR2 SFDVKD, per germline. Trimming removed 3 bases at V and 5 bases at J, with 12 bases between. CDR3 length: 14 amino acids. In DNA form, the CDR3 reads TGTGCCACCAGTGATCACGACGGTCCGTATGGCTACACCTTC. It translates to CATSDHDGPYGYTF.

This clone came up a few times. The CDR3 here is CSVEPPDSSTDTQYF. The CDR3 DNA follows: TGCAGCGTTGAACCCCCCGACAGTAGCACAGATACGCAGTATTTT. This rearrangement joins TRBV29-1 to TRBJ2-3; possibly TRBD1 for D (5 bases). The germline gives CDR1 SQVTM, CDR2 ANQGSEA. CDR3 length equals 15 residues. Trimming took off 2 bases at V and 0 bases at J, with 12 bases between the two ends.

The CDR3 is CASSLAGGTGELFF. The CDR3 region has the DNA TGTGCCAGCAGCTTAGCGGGGGGCACCGGGGAGCTGTTTTTT. The rearrangement joins TRBV7-2 to TRBJ2-2; TRBD2 might be the D (6 bases). V lost 0 bases, J lost 4 bases, and 6 bases lay in between. Germline CDR1 SGHTA, CDR2 FQGNSA. The CDR3 consists of 14 residues.

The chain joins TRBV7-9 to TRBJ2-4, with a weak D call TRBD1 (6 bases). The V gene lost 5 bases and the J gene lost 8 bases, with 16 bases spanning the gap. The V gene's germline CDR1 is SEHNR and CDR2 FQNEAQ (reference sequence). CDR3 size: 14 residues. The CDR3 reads CASSLRTDLDIQYF. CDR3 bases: TGTGCCAGCAGCCTAAGGACAGATTTGGACATTCAGTACTTC.

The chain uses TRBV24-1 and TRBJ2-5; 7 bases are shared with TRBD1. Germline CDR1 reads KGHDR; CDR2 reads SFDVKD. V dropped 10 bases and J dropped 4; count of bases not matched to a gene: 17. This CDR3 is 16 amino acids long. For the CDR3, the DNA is TGTGCCACGGGAGTGACAGGGTTCGGTTCTGGAGAGACCCAGTACTTC. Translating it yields CATGVTGFGSGETQYF.

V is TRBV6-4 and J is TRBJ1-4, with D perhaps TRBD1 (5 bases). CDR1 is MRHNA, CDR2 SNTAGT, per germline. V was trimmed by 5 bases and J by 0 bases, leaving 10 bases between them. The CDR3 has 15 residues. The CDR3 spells CASSPQGATNEKLFF. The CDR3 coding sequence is TGTGCCAGCAGTCCTCAGGGTGCAACTAATGAAAAACTGTTTTTT.

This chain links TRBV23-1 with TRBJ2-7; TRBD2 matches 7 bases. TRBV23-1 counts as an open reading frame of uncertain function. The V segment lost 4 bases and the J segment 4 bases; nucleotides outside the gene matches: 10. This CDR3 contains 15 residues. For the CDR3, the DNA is TGCGCCAGCAGTCTTCTAGCGGATTCAGTATACGAGCAGTACGTC. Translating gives CASSLLADSVYEQYV.

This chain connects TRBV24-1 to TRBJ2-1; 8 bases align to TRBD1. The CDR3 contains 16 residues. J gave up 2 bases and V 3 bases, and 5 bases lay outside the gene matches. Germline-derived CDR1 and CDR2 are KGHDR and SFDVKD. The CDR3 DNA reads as TGTGCCACCAGTGATCCGACAGGGGAGACCTACAATGAGCAGTTCTTC. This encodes CATSDPTGETYNEQFF.

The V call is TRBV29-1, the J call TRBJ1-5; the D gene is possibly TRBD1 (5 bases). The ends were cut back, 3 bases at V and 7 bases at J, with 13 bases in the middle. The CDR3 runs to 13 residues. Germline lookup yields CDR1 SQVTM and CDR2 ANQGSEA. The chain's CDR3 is CSVEAGTGQPQHF. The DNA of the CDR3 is TGCAGCGTTGAGGCAGGGACTGGCCAGCCCCAGCATTTT.

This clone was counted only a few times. Here the CDR3 DNA reads TGTGCCAGCAGACAGGGGGCCGACACAGATACGCAGTATTTT. Its translation is CASRQGADTDTQYF. This chain connects TRBV2 to TRBJ2-3, with TRBD1 matching over 9 bases. Unmatched junction bases numbered 3, after V lost 6 bases and J lost 2 bases. CDR3 length: 14 amino acids. Germline lookup yields CDR1 SNHLY and CDR2 FYNNEI.

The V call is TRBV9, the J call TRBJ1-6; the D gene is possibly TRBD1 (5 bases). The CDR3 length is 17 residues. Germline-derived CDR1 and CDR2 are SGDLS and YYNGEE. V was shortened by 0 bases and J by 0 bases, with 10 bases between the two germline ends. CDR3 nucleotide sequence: TGTGCCAGCAGCGTAGGAGGACACAGCTCCTATAATTCACCCCTCCACTTT. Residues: CASSVGGHSSYNSPLHF.